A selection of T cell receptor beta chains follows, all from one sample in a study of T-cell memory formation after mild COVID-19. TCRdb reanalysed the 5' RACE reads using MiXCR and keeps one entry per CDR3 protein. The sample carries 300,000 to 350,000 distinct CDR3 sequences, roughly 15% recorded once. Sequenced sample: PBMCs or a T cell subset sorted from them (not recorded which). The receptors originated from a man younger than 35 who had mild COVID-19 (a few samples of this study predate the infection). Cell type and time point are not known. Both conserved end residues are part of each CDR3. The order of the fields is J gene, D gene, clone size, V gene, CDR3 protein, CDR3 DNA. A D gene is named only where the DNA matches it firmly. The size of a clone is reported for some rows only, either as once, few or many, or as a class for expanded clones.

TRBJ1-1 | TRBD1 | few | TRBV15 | CATSGQGDTEAFF | TGTGCCACCAGCGGGCAGGGGGACACTGAAGCTTTCTTT
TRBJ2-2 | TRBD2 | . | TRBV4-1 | CASSLGTSGAPANTGELFF | TGCGCCAGCAGCCTGGGGACTAGCGGGGCGCCCGCGAACACCGGGGAGCTGTTTTTT
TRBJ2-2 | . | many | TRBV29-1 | CSVEVTAGELFF | TGCAGCGTGGAGGTGACAGCCGGGGAGCTGTTTTTT
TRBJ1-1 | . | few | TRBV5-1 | CASRGPLNTEAFF | TGCGCCAGCAGAGGCCCACTGAACACTGAAGCTTTCTTT
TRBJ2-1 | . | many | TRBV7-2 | CASSLGGATSNEQFF | TGTGCCAGCAGCTTGGGGGGGGCCACCTCCAATGAGCAGTTCTTC
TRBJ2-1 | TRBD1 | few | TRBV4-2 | CASSQVGQGNNEQFF | TGTGCCAGCAGCCAAGTAGGACAGGGTAACAATGAGCAGTTCTTC
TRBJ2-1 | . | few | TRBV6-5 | CASSYSRALAALNEQFF | TGTGCCAGCAGTTACTCGAGGGCCTTAGCGGCACTAAATGAGCAGTTCTTC
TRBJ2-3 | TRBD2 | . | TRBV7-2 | CASSQRGLAGSTDTQYF | TGTGCCAGCAGCCAAAGAGGACTAGCGGGGAGCACAGATACGCAGTATTTT
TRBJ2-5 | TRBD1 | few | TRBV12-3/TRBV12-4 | CASSLLGTGLQETQYF | TGTGCCAGCAGCCTACTTGGGACAGGGTTACAAGAGACCCAGTACTTC
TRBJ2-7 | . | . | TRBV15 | CATSRWGDEQYF | TGTGCCACCAGCAGGTGGGGGGACGAGCAGTACTTC
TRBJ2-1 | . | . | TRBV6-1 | CASSVRGVNSYNEQFF | TGTGCCAGCAGTGTGCGGGGCGTCAACTCCTACAATGAGCAGTTCTTC
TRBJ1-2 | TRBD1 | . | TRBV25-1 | CASSESYVAGGNGYTF | TGTGCCAGCAGTGAATCTTACGTTGCAGGGGGCAATGGCTACACCTTC
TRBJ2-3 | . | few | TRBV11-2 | CASGPGLPYF | TGTGCCAGCGGACCGGGACTGCCGTATTTT
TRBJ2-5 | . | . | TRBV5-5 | CASSLERGLWETQYF | TGTGCCAGCAGCCTCGAAAGGGGCCTCTGGGAGACCCAGTACTTC
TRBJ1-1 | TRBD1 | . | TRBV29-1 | CSVKPTQGETEAFF | TGCAGCGTTAAACCAACTCAGGGGGAGACTGAAGCTTTCTTT
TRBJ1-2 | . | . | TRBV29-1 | CSVEDMDNYGYTF | TGCAGCGTTGAAGATATGGATAACTATGGCTACACCTTC
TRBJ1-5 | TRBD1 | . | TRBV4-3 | CASSLKTGGRQPQHF | TGCGCCAGCAGCCTCAAAACAGGGGGCCGTCAGCCCCAGCATTTT
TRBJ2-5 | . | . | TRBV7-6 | CASSSDSRQETQYF | TGTGCCAGCAGCTCGGACTCTCGTCAGGAGACCCAGTACTTC
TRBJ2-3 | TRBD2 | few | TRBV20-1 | CSADEERTSGGDTQYF | TGCAGTGCAGACGAAGAAAGGACTAGCGGGGGAGATACGCAGTATTTT
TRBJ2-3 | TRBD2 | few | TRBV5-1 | CASSFERGSTDTQYF | TGCGCCAGCAGCTTCGAGCGGGGGAGCACAGATACGCAGTATTTT
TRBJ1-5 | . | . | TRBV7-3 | CASSSPPQPQHF | TGTGCCAGCAGCTCCCCCCCCCAGCCCCAGCATTTT
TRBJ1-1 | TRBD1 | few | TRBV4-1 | CASSRGQGVTEAFF | TGCGCCAGCAGCCGCGGACAGGGGGTGACTGAAGCTTTCTTT